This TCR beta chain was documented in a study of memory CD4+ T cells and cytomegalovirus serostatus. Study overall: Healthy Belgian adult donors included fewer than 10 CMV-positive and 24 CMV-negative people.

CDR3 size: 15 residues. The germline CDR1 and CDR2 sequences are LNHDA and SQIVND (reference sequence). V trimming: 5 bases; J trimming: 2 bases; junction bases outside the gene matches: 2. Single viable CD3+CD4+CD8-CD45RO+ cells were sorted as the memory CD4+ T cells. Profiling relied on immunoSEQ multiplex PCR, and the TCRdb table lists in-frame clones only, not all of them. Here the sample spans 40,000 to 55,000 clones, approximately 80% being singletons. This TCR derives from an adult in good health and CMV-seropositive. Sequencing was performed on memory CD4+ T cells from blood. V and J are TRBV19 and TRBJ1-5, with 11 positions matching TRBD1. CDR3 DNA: TGTGCCAGTAGTTGGGGACAGGGGGGCAATCAGCCCCAGCATTTT. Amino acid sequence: CASSWGQGGNQPQHF.